This TCR beta chain was observed in a study of spatial heterogeneity in lung cancer. The CDR3 extends over 15 amino acids. Germline assignment: CDR1 DFQATT and CDR2 SNEGSKA (reference sequence). The junction had 7 bases not matched to a gene; V was cut back by 0 bases and J by 6 bases. On each TCR cDNA molecule, a unique molecular identifier was present. TCRdb used MiXCR to reprocess the 5' RACE reads, holding one entry per CDR3 protein. The profile shows more than 2,500 distinct CDR3 sequences, roughly 30% of them singletons. This clonotype was detected many times. Indicated time point: sample taken at primary tumor resection. The authors sequenced whole RNA from tumor, nontumor lung or frozen PBMC without sorting. There were 70 to 80 donors, all of them untreated patients with early-stage non-small cell lung cancer.

The J gene is TRBJ1-5, the V gene TRBV20-1, with TRBD1 matching over 8 bases. Sequencing used PBMCs, obtained at surgery. This sequence was found in a male donor with early-stage non-small cell lung cancer. In nucleotides, the CDR3 is TGCAGTGCTAGAGAGGGGGCAGGGGGCAGTCAGCCCCAGCATTTT. Its protein product is CSAREGAGGSQPQHF.